Listed below are T cell receptor beta chains from one sample, sequenced in a study of CD8 T cells in ankylosing spondylitis. From the 5' RACE reads, TCRdb called clonotypes with MiXCR, one entry per CDR3 protein. The table includes about 280,000 distinct CDR3 sequences, roughly 20% detected once. The sample was blood, either unsorted or a sorted T cell fraction (not recorded which). The receptors were sampled from a male donor with ankylosing spondylitis or in good health (not recorded which). CDR3s include the opening cysteine and the closing phenylalanine or tryptophan. Each record gives: J gene, D gene, clone size, V gene, CDR3 length, CDR3 DNA, CDR3 protein. The D gene is left open where the match is weak. For some rows the clone size is stated as once, few or many, or as a class when expanded; others skip it.

TRBJ1-2 TRBD1 - TRBV20-1 16 TGCAGTGCTAGAGTTCCCCCCGGACAGGGGGACTATGGCTACACCTTC CSARVPPGQGDYGYTF
TRBJ2-3 - few TRBV27 14 TGTGCCAGCAGTTTCCCTTCGAGGGCAGATACGCAGTATTTT CASSFPSRADTQYF
TRBJ2-3 TRBD2 few TRBV9 15 TGTGCCAGCGGCCCACGGACTAGCGGGGAAGGTACGCAGTATTTT CASGPRTSGEGTQYF
TRBJ2-3 - few TRBV29-1 13 TGCAGCGTCCAGGGGTGGGTCACAGATACGCAGTATTTT CSVQGWVTDTQYF
TRBJ2-4 TRBD2 many TRBV4-2 18 TGTGCCAGCAGCCAAGAGTCTCTAGCGGGGGGGCTCAAAAACATTCAGTACTTC CASSQESLAGGLKNIQYF
TRBJ1-2 - many TRBV5-1 14 TGCGCCAGCAGCTTGGGGGACGGTGACTATGGCTACACCTTC CASSLGDGDYGYTF
TRBJ2-5 TRBD1 few TRBV7-8 14 TGTGCCAGCAGCCTCGGACAGGGTATTGAGACCCAGTACTTC CASSLGQGIETQYF
TRBJ1-2 - few TRBV28 16 TGTGCCAGCAGTTTTGGGGACATACCGACTAACTATGGCTACACCTTC CASSFGDIPTNYGYTF
TRBJ2-1 TRBD2 - TRBV6-5 17 TGTGCCAGCAGTTACCCGGCGGGGGGAGGACCCTCCAATGAGCAGTTCTTC CASSYPAGGGPSNEQFF
TRBJ2-1 - many TRBV20-1 15 TGCAGTGCTAGTCCGGGGATCCTAGCCCCTGGGGAGCAGTTCTTC CSASPGILAPGEQFF
TRBJ1-5 TRBD1 - TRBV3-1 16 TGTGCCAGCAGCCAAACAGGGGTTGGTGGCAATCAGCCCCAGCATTTT CASSQTGVGGNQPQHF
TRBJ2-3 TRBD2 few TRBV12-3/TRBV12-4 15 TGTGCCAGCAGTTTCAGGGCTAGCGGTACAGATACGCAGTATTTT CASSFRASGTDTQYF
TRBJ2-3 TRBD2 few TRBV7-2 17 TGTGCCAGCAGCTTATCGCTAGCGGGTTCAGGTACAGATACGCAGTATTTT CASSLSLAGSGTDTQYF
TRBJ2-3 - many TRBV20-1 14 TGCAGTGCTAGAGCGGGGGGCCCGACAGATACGCAGTATTTT CSARAGGPTDTQYF
TRBJ2-3 - - TRBV2 14 TGTGCCAGCAGGGCGGGGTTCAGCACAGATACGCAGTATTTT CASRAGFSTDTQYF
TRBJ2-5 - - TRBV12-3/TRBV12-4 14 TGTGCCAGCAGACCCGCTGGGCGGGGAGAGACCCAGTACTTC CASRPAGRGETQYF
TRBJ2-1 - - TRBV5-1 12 TGCGCCAGCAGCCCGATGGGGGATGAGCAGTTCTTC CASSPMGDEQFF
TRBJ1-5 TRBD1 - TRBV30 14 TGTGCCTGGAGCGGGACAGGGAGGGATCAGCCCCAGCATTTT CAWSGTGRDQPQHF
TRBJ2-1 - few TRBV5-1 13 TGCGCCAGCAGCTTGGATTGGGGCAATGAGCAGTTCTTC CASSLDWGNEQFF
TRBJ2-3 - many TRBV20-1 15 TGCAGTGCTAGAGATCTCTGGAAGGGACGGGATACGCAGTATTTT CSARDLWKGRDTQYF
TRBJ2-5 TRBD2 many TRBV27 16 TGTGCCAGCAGTATCCTGGCGGGAGGGCCGGGAGAGACCCAGTACTTC CASSILAGGPGETQYF
TRBJ2-2 TRBD1 - TRBV7-9 14 TGTGCCAGCAGCGTGCGACAGGGGTTCGGGGAGCTGTTTTTT CASSVRQGFGELFF
TRBJ2-5 - - TRBV5-1 13 TGCGCCAGCAGCTTCAACGCCCAAGAGACCCAGTACTTC CASSFNAQETQYF
TRBJ2-3 - - TRBV10-2 17 TGCGCCAGCAGTGAGTCTCGATCAGTGGCGAGCACAGATACGCAGTATTTT CASSESRSVASTDTQYF
TRBJ2-3 TRBD2 few TRBV9 18 TGTGCCAGCAGCGTATCTGCGGGGGGATCTCTCACCACAGATACGCAGTATTTT CASSVSAGGSLTTDTQYF
TRBJ1-2 - few TRBV3-1 13 TGTGCCAGCAGCCAAGTCACTAACTATGGCTACACCTTC CASSQVTNYGYTF
TRBJ2-2 TRBD2 many TRBV29-1 14 TGCAGCGGAGCAGCGGGGACGAACACCGGGGAGCTGTTTTTT CSGAAGTNTGELFF
TRBJ1-1 - - TRBV5-1 14 TGCGCCAGCAGCTTGGCGCAACAACGCCGTGAAGCTTTCTTT CASSLAQQRREAFF
TRBJ1-3 - - TRBV2 12 TGTGCCAGCAAAGGACAGGGAAACACCATATATTTT CASKGQGNTIYF
TRBJ2-3 - few TRBV6-5 13 TGTGCCAGCAGTTCGGGCCAGACAGATACGCAGTATTTT CASSSGQTDTQYF
TRBJ2-3 - - TRBV6-1 14 TGTGCCAGCAGACGGGGACTGAGCACAGATATGCAGTATTTT CASRRGLSTDMQYF
TRBJ2-1 TRBD2 - TRBV7-2 16 TGTGCCAGCAGCCCCGTCCGGCTAGCGGTCAGGAATGCGCAGTTCTTC CASSPVRLAVRNAQFF
TRBJ1-2 - - TRBV3-1 11 TGTGCCAGCAGCCAGCAGGGAAGCTACACCTTC CASSQQGSYTF
TRBJ2-5 - few TRBV5-1 13 TGCGCCAGCAGTTCCACCGGTTACGAGACCCAGTACTTC CASSSTGYETQYF
TRBJ2-3 TRBD2 - TRBV6-4 17 TGTGCCAGCAAGGAGATAGCGGGAGAAATGAGCACAGATACGCAGTATTTT CASKEIAGEMSTDTQYF
TRBJ2-1 - few TRBV5-1 14 TGCGCCAGCAGCAAAGACAGTCAGAACAATGAGCAGTTCTTC CASSKDSQNNEQFF
TRBJ2-2 TRBD2 - TRBV7-3 17 TGTGCCAGCAGCCCCCCTGGGGCGGGGGTGAACACCGGGGAGCTGTTTTTT CASSPPGAGVNTGELFF
TRBJ1-3 - - TRBV7-8 15 TGTGCCAGCAGCTCTACAGGGAGCTCTGGAAACACCATATATTTT CASSSTGSSGNTIYF
TRBJ2-1 TRBD1 - TRBV5-5 15 TGTGCCAGCAGCCCGGGACAGGGGGGTTACAATGAGCAGTTCTTC CASSPGQGGYNEQFF
TRBJ2-6 TRBD1 - TRBV3-1 18 TGTGCCAGCAGCCAGCATCCGGGACAGAGCTCTGGGGCCAACGTCCTGACTTTC CASSQHPGQSSGANVLTF
TRBJ2-4 TRBD1 - TRBV5-1 15 TGCGCCAGCCGAAACCCGGGACAGGGGGAAGGCATTCAGTACTTC CASRNPGQGEGIQYF
TRBJ1-2 - - TRBV12-3/TRBV12-4 15 TGTGCCAGCAGTCCGCCGACAGGCGTGAACTATGGCTACACCTTC CASSPPTGVNYGYTF
TRBJ1-1 - - TRBV6-6 13 TGTGCCAGCAGTTACACGCGCAACACTGAAGCTTTCTTT CASSYTRNTEAFF
TRBJ1-2 - few TRBV2 13 TGTGCCAGCGGACAGAACCCTAACTATGGCTACACCTTC CASGQNPNYGYTF
TRBJ2-5 - - TRBV7-7 15 TGTGCTAGCAGCTTAGGAGGGTCCAACCAAGAGACCCAGTACTTC CASSLGGSNQETQYF
TRBJ1-1 - few TRBV7-2 14 TGTGCCAGCAGCTTAGTAGGCGGCCCCACTGAAGCTTTCTTT CASSLVGGPTEAFF
TRBJ1-3 - many TRBV7-9 13 TGTGCCAGCAGCCCACGACAGGGAAACACCATATATTTT CASSPRQGNTIYF
TRBJ1-6 - few TRBV20-1 15 TGCAGTGCTAGAGCTACAGGGAGGTTGGATTCACCCCTCCACTTT CSARATGRLDSPLHF
TRBJ2-1 - many TRBV3-1 15 TGTGCCAGCAGCCAAGAGAGATTGGGGGGTGGCGTGCAGTTCTTC CASSQERLGGGVQFF
TRBJ2-1 TRBD2 - TRBV28 14 TGTGCCAGCACTCTAGCGGGAGGGTTCAATGAGCAGTTCTTC CASTLAGGFNEQFF
TRBJ1-2 - - TRBV7-9 15 TGTGCCAGCAGCCGGGGGCGGGGGCCGCAGTATGGCTACACCTTC CASSRGRGPQYGYTF
TRBJ1-6 - many TRBV28 12 TGTGCCAGCCACGACGGGGGGACACCCCTCCACTTT CASHDGGTPLHF
TRBJ1-3 - - TRBV6-1 14 TGTGCCAGCAGCAACAGGGCAGCTGGAAACACCATATATTTT CASSNRAAGNTIYF
TRBJ2-1 - - TRBV9 15 TGTGCCAACAGCTTTGAAGGGTCTTCCTACAATGAGCAGTTCTTC CANSFEGSSYNEQFF
TRBJ2-5 - few TRBV10-3 15 TGTGCCATCAGCCCTGTACAGATAGGTCAAGAGACCCAGTACTTC CAISPVQIGQETQYF
TRBJ2-5 - few TRBV10-3 15 TGTGCCATCAGCACAGGCGGGGGCCCTCTCGGGACCCAGTACTTC CAISTGGGPLGTQYF
TRBJ2-6 - few TRBV9 20 TGTGCCAGCAGCGCACCGCTGAGACAGCCCCCGAGCTCTGGGGCCAACGTCCTGACTTTC CASSAPLRQPPSSGANVLTF